This T cell receptor beta chain was captured by sequencing in a study of T cell repertoires in cytomegalovirus infection. This clonotype appeared a few times. Its target is not known. There are 14 residues in the CDR3. The ends lost 7 bases at V and 3 bases at J; junction bases unmatched: 7. Germline V lookup: CDR1 MNHEY, CDR2 SVGAGI. Findings of the study overall: HLA-C-restricted, CMV-specific TCR beta clonotypes were dominant ex vivo. Cumulative frequency (of public TCR beta family members) identified carriers of CMV plus the relevant HLA.

Via MiXCR, TCRdb re-called the reads, giving one row per CDR3 protein. Of around 440,000 distinct CDR3 sequences listed, 10% to 12% are singletons. The sequenced sample was PBMCs. The chain links TRBV6-5 to TRBJ1-2, with 8 nucleotides matching TRBD1. The sequence was collected from a human donor in good health (CMV status not recorded). Some clones in this sample may be carry-over from other donors' samples. In nucleotides, the CDR3 is TGTGCCAGCACCAGGACAGGGAGGGACTATGGCTACACCTTC. Its translation: CASTRTGRDYGYTF.